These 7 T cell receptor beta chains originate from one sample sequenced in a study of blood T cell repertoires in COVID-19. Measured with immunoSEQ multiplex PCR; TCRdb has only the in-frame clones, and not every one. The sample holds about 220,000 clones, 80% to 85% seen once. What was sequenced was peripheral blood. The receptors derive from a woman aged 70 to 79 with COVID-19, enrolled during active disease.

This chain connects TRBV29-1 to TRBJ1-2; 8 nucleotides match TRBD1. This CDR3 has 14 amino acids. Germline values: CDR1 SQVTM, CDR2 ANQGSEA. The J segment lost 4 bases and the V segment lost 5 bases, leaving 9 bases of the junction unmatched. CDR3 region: CSVPDRAAFYGYTF. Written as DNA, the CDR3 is TGCAGCGTTCCGGACAGGGCCGCCTTCTATGGCTACACCTTC.

The DNA of the CDR3 is TGTGCCAGCAGTGCCTTCAGCGGGGGAGGTACCGGGGAGCTGTTTTTT. Residues: CASSAFSGGGTGELFF. V gene TRBV6-4 combines with J gene TRBJ2-2, with TRBD2 matching over 8 bases. V shed 4 bases and J 5 bases; nucleotides not matched to a gene: 9. Per the germline V gene, CDR1 is MRHNA and CDR2 is SNTAGT. CDR3 length: 16 residues.

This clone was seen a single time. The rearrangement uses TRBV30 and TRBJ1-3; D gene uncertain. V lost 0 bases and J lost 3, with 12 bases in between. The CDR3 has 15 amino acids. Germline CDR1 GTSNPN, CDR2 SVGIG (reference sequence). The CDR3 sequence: CAWSVKLTVGNTIYF. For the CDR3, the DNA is TGTGCCTGGAGTGTAAAGCTAACTGTTGGAAACACCATATATTTT.

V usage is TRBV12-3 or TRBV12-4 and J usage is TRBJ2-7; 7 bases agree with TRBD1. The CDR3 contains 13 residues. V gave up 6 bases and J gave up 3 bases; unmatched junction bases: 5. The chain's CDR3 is CASRSGTDYEQYF. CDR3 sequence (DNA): TGTGCCAGCAGGTCTGGGACAGACTACGAGCAGTACTTC.

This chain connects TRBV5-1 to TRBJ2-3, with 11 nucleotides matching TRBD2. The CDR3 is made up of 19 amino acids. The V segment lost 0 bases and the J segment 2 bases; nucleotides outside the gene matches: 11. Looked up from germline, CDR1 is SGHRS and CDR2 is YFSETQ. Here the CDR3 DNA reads TGCGCCAGCAGCTTGGACCCTGGGACTAGCGGAGGGCCCACAGATACGCAGTATTTT. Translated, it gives CASSLDPGTSGGPTDTQYF.

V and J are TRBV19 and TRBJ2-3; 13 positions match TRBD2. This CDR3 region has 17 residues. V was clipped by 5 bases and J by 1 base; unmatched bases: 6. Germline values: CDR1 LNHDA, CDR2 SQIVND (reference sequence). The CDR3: CASSVRLAGGGTDTQYF. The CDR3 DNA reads TGTGCCAGTAGTGTGAGACTAGCGGGAGGAGGCACAGATACGCAGTATTTT.

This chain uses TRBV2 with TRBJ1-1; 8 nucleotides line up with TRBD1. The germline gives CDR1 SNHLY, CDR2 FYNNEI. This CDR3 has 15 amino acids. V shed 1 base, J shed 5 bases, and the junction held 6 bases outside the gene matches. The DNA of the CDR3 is TGTGCCAGCAGTGAAGAACAGGGGGTCGGGACTGAAGCTTTCTTT. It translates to CASSEEQGVGTEAFF.